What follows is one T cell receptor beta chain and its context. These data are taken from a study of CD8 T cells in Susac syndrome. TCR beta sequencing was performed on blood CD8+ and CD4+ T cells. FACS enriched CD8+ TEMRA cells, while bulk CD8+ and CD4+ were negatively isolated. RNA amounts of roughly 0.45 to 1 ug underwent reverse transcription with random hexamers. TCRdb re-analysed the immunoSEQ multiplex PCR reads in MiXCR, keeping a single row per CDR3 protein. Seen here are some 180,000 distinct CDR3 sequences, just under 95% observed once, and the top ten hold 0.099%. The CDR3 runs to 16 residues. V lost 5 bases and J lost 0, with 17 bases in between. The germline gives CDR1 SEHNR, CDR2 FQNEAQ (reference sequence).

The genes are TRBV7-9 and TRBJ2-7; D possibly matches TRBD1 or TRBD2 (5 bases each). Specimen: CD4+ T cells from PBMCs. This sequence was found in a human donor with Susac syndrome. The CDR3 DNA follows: TGTGCCAGCAGCGGGGGTGGGTCGAAGAGCTCCTACGAGCAGTACTTC. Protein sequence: CASSGGGSKSSYEQYF.